This T cell receptor (beta chain) was sequenced for a study of T cell responses to AZD1222 COVID-19 vaccine. Study outcomes and limitations: The study identified only a handful of AZD1222 recipients as seropositive at baseline. Reportedly, nearly half of unique spike TCRs recognized epitopes outside B.1.351/B.1.1.7 mutations. Only after the peak T cell response were repertoires sampled. When two AZD1222 doses had been given, Spike-specific TCR breadth and depth rose.

Profiled with immunoSEQ multiplex PCR; TCRdb holds only in-frame clones, not every one. Seen here are about 110,000 clones, roughly 88% observed once, and the top ten hold over 15%. About this clone itself: Its matching antigen is unknown.

Germline V gene data show CDR1 as MDHEN and CDR2 as SYDVKM. This CDR3 comprises 17 residues. V dropped 6 bases and J dropped 0; count of bases not matched to a gene: 11. V and J are TRBV28 and TRBJ1-5; 7 bases match TRBD1. Source: peripheral blood, taken on day 0 of AZD1222 vaccination. This receptor was identified in an adult in good health. The CDR3 coding sequence is TGTGCCAGCAGGACCGAGACAGGGCAATCTAGCAATCAGCCCCAGCATTTT. It translates to CASRTETGQSSNQPQHF.